Below are 29 T cell receptor beta chains sequenced from a single sample in a study of response to subunit inactivated influenza vaccine. TCRdb independently ran MiXCR on the RT-PCR reads; one entry per CDR3 protein. The sample holds 500,000 to 550,000 distinct CDR3 sequences; under 30% are singletons and the top ten take about 3%. The sample also formed part of further work on T cells expressing NK-cell markers. As reported in that work: TCR beta cDNA was generated via 5'RACE template switching incorporating UMIs.

The specimen was CD4+ T cells sorted from PBMCs, collected approximately 12 days after vaccination. Receptors originate from a man aged 50-60 years who received an inactivated influenza vaccine.

The rearrangement links TRBV6-5 to TRBJ1-3; D not resolved. Trimming pared 8 bases from V and 3 bases from J, leaving 8 bases between. The CDR3 contains 12 residues. The germline CDR1 and CDR2 sequences are MNHEY and SVGAGI. In DNA form, the CDR3 reads TGTGCCAGCGCCACAGTTGGAAACACCATATATTTT. The encoded protein is CASATVGNTIYF.

Ten or more counts support this clonotype. J is TRBJ2-7 and V is TRBV6-2 or TRBV6-3, with unresolved D. Germline V gives CDR1 MNHEY, CDR2 SVGEGT. The CDR3 extends over 12 amino acids. V lost 3 bases, J lost 3 bases, and 6 bases lay in between. CDR3 region: CASSYGVYEQYF. As DNA, the CDR3 is TGTGCCAGCAGTTATGGCGTCTACGAGCAGTACTTC.

This clonotype was seen a few times. The V and J genes are TRBV5-1 and TRBJ2-1, with D possibly matching TRBD2 (6 bases). The CDR3 contains 15 residues. With 0 bases removed from V and 2 bases from J, the gap between germline ends came to 9 bases. Germline CDR1 reads SGHRS; CDR2 reads YFSETQ. The CDR3 DNA follows: TGCGCCAGCAGCTTGGTGGAGGGCCCCTACAATGAGCAGTTCTTC. As protein: CASSLVEGPYNEQFF.

The rearrangement joins TRBV6-5 to TRBJ2-1; TRBD2 matches 10 bases. The ends lost 0 bases at V and 6 bases at J; junction bases unmatched: 2. The CDR3 runs 15 residues. Germline V gives CDR1 MNHEY, CDR2 SVGAGI. The CDR3 DNA reads TGTGCCAGCAGTTACTCCGGACTAGCGGCCAATGAGCAGTTCTTC. Encoded protein: CASSYSGLAANEQFF.

The V call is TRBV27, the J call TRBJ2-7; D is possibly TRBD2 (5 bases). V was trimmed by 5 bases and J by 5 bases, leaving 19 bases between them. Per the germline V gene, CDR1 is MNHEY and CDR2 is SMNVEV (reference sequence). The CDR3 has 15 amino acids. The CDR3 reads CASSEAWLARNEQYF. For the CDR3, the DNA is TGTGCCAGCAGTGAGGCTTGGCTAGCTAGAAACGAGCAGTACTTC.

This clonotype was counted only a few times. The DNA of the CDR3 is TGTGCCAGCAGCTTAGCGGGCACAGGGGGACAGGGCTACACCTTC. This encodes CASSLAGTGGQGYTF. The chain carries TRBV7-2 and TRBJ1-2; 8 nucleotides align to TRBD1. The CDR3 runs to 15 residues. CDR1 SGHTA and CDR2 FQGNSA come from the germline V gene. The ends lost 0 bases at V and 8 bases at J; junction bases unmatched: 8. The full variable domain, its missing parts supplied by reference TRBV7-2 and TRBJ1-2, is GAGVSQSPSNKVTEKGKDVELRCDPISGHTALYWYRQSLGQGLEFLIYFQGNSAPDKSGLPSDRFSAERTGGSVSTLTIQRTQQEDSAVYLCASSLAGTGGQGYTFGSGTRLTVV.

The J gene is TRBJ2-1, the V gene TRBV5-1; the match to TRBD1 covers 7 bases. The CDR3 sequence is 14 residues long. Germline-derived CDR1 and CDR2 are SGHRS and YFSETQ. Trimming at V came to 4 bases and at J to 6 bases, leaving 7 bases not matched to a gene. The CDR3 protein is CASSVTDRANEQFF. Written as DNA, the CDR3 is TGCGCCAGCAGCGTCACAGACAGGGCCAATGAGCAGTTCTTC.

The chain employs TRBV7-6 and TRBJ2-3, with 7 bases aligning to TRBD2. The CDR3 consists of 17 residues. Trimming took 0 bases from V and 0 from J; bases not matched to a gene: 6. Looked up from germline, CDR1 is SGHVS and CDR2 is FNYEAQ. The CDR3: CASSLATRLASTDTQYF. For the CDR3, the DNA is TGTGCCAGCAGCTTAGCGACGAGACTAGCCAGCACAGATACGCAGTATTTT.

The gene calls are TRBV20-1 and TRBJ2-7; D gene ambiguous. Trimming pared 4 bases from V and 1 base from J, leaving 8 bases between. CDR3 length equals 12 residues. Germline V gene data show CDR1 as DFQATT and CDR2 as SNEGSKA (reference sequence). In DNA, the CDR3 is TGCAGTGCTAATCCAGGTTCCTACGAGCAGTACTTC. Its protein is CSANPGSYEQYF.

The rearrangement joins TRBV19 to TRBJ2-1, with D perhaps matching TRBD2 (6 bases). Germline CDR1 is LNHDA and CDR2 is SQIVND (reference sequence). The length of the CDR3 is 15 residues. Trimming pared 3 bases from V and 4 bases from J, leaving 13 bases between. This chain's CDR3 is CASSIMRDQYNEQFF. The CDR3 DNA reads TGTGCCAGTAGTATCATGCGGGATCAGTACAATGAGCAGTTCTTC. Complete variable domain (other parts from reference TRBV19 and TRBJ2-1): DGGITQSPKYLFRKEGQNVTLSCEQNLNHDAMYWYRQDPGQGLRLIYYSQIVNDFQKGDIAEGYSVSREKKESFPLTVTSAQKNPTAFYLCASSIMRDQYNEQFFGPGTRLTVL.

The V gene is TRBV7-9, the J gene TRBJ1-2; D remains unclear. Germline CDR1 and CDR2: SEHNR and FQNEAQ (reference sequence). This CDR3 contains 16 residues. V lost 1 base and J lost 4, with 16 bases in between. In DNA, the CDR3 is TGTGCCAGCAGCTTAGGTCGTGTGGGAATCCTCTATGGCTACACCTTC. Its protein product is CASSLGRVGILYGYTF. The full variable domain, in which reference TRBV7-9 and TRBJ1-2 provide the parts outside the CDR3, is DTGVSQNPRHKITKRGQNVTFRCDPISEHNRLYWYRQTLGQGPEFLTYFQNEAQLEKSRLLSDRFSAERPKGSFSTLEIQRTEQGDSAMYLCASSLGRVGILYGYTFGSGTRLTVV.

This clonotype was counted once. The rearrangement uses TRBV20-1 and TRBJ2-1; TRBD2 matches at 7 bases. Germline values: CDR1 DFQATT, CDR2 SNEGSKA (reference sequence). The ends lost 0 bases at V and 8 bases at J; junction bases unmatched: 10. There are 15 residues in the CDR3. CDR3 sequence reads: CSARDMAGAFDEQFF. CDR3 DNA: TGCAGTGCTAGAGATATGGCGGGAGCCTTCGATGAGCAGTTCTTC.

This clonotype was seen a few times. CDR3 sequence reads: CSARESRATDTQYF. CDR3 DNA: TGCAGTGCTAGAGAAAGCAGAGCCACAGATACGCAGTATTTT. The chain combines TRBV20-1 with TRBJ2-3; D is unresolved. This CDR3 region has 14 residues. Deletions cut 0 bases from V and 2 bases from J, with 9 bases between. CDR1 is DFQATT and CDR2 is SNEGSKA in the germline V gene (reference sequence).

The genes are TRBV5-1 and TRBJ1-6; TRBD1 agrees at 7 bases. The CDR3 has 16 residues. CDR1 is SGHRS and CDR2 is YFSETQ in the germline V gene. V shed 0 bases and J 5 bases; nucleotides not matched to a gene: 5. CDR3 DNA sequence: TGCGCCAGCAGCTTGGCGTCAGGGGGTAATAATTCACCCCTCCACTTT. This gives the protein CASSLASGGNNSPLHF.

This clonotype was seen just once. The chain combines TRBV7-2 with TRBJ2-7, with TRBD1 as a possible D gene (5 bases). The V gene's germline CDR1 is SGHTA and CDR2 FQGNSA. This CDR3 is built from 15 residues. V was trimmed by 2 bases and J by 2 bases, leaving 13 bases between them. DNA for the CDR3: TGTGCCAGCAGCTTATTCCAGGGCCCGACCTACGAGCAGTACTTC. This gives the protein CASSLFQGPTYEQYF.

V is TRBV20-1 and J is TRBJ2-2, with D maybe TRBD2 (6 bases). CDR3 size: 14 residues. V shed 1 base and J shed 1 base, with 7 bases lying between them. Germline CDR1 is DFQATT and CDR2 is SNEGSKA (reference sequence). CDR3 DNA sequence: TGCAGTGCTAGAGTGGGAGGGAACACCGGGGAGCTGTTTTTT. Translation gives CSARVGGNTGELFF.

V is TRBV7-8 and J is TRBJ2-5, with 10 bases aligning to TRBD2. This CDR3 has 15 residues. Trimming took 6 bases from V and 5 from J; bases not matched to a gene: 9. CDR1 and CDR2 (germline): SGHVS, FQNEAQ. This CDR3 reads CASRASGSDSETQYF. In DNA, the CDR3 is TGTGCCAGCAGAGCTAGCGGGAGTGATTCGGAGACCCAGTACTTC.

This clonotype was observed a handful of times. The chain carries TRBV4-2 and TRBJ2-3; 13 positions agree with TRBD2. V shed 1 base and J 3 bases; nucleotides not matched to a gene: 7. CDR1 and CDR2 (germline): LGHNA, YNFKEQ. The CDR3 has 18 amino acids. The CDR3 loop is CASSQGTSGGPKTDTQYF. CDR3 DNA: TGTGCCAGCAGCCAAGGGACTAGCGGGGGTCCTAAGACAGATACGCAGTATTTT.

The V and J genes are TRBV10-3 and TRBJ2-2; 8 nucleotides align to TRBD1. CDR1 ENHRY and CDR2 SYGVKD come from the germline V gene. V gave up 5 bases and J gave up 6 bases; unmatched junction bases: 11. The CDR3 extends over 16 amino acids. The CDR3 coding sequence is TGTGCCATCAGTAAGGACAGGGTAACGTCTTCCGGGGAGCTGTTTTTT. Translated, it gives CAISKDRVTSSGELFF.

This clonotype has only a few counts. The V call is TRBV6-1, the J call TRBJ1-1; maybe TRBD1 (6 bases). Germline V lookup: CDR1 MNHNS, CDR2 SASEGT. CDR3 size: 15 residues. The V end lost 4 bases, the J end lost 0 bases, and 12 bases lay between the germline ends. The CDR3 spells CASSARTVLNTEAFF. In DNA, the CDR3 is TGTGCCAGCAGTGCACGGACAGTCTTGAACACTGAAGCTTTCTTT.

V and J are TRBV29-1 and TRBJ2-3, with 14 bases fitting TRBD2. CDR1 and CDR2 from the germline V gene are SQVTM and ANQGSEA. The CDR3 runs 18 residues. The trim removed 3 bases at V and 1 base at J, leaving 9 bases unmatched. CDR3 DNA: TGCAGCGTTGAGTTCTTTTGGACTAGCGGGGGGCGCACAGATACGCAGTATTTT. Translation: CSVEFFWTSGGRTDTQYF.

The chain links TRBV7-9 to TRBJ1-1, with D maybe TRBD1 (5 bases). Germline CDR1 SEHNR, CDR2 FQNEAQ (reference sequence). This CDR3 spans 17 amino acids. The V end was cut by 1 base, the J end by 4 bases, with 19 bases between. This chain's CDR3 is CASSLGPTQVLGTEAFF. CDR3 sequence (DNA): TGTGCCAGCAGCTTAGGCCCCACACAGGTGCTCGGCACTGAAGCTTTCTTT. The full variable domain, rest sourced from reference TRBV7-9 and TRBJ1-1, is DTGVSQNPRHKITKRGQNVTFRCDPISEHNRLYWYRQTLGQGPEFLTYFQNEAQLEKSRLLSDRFSAERPKGSFSTLEIQRTEQGDSAMYLCASSLGPTQVLGTEAFFGQGTRLTVV.

The chain employs TRBV7-9 and TRBJ2-1; TRBD2 is a possible D gene (6 bases). The CDR3 has 11 residues. The germline V gene encodes CDR1 SEHNR and CDR2 FQNEAQ (reference sequence). Deletions cut 8 bases from V and 5 bases from J, with 7 bases between. CDR3 sequence: CASERDNEQFF. Here the CDR3 DNA reads TGTGCCAGCGAGCGGGACAATGAGCAGTTCTTC. Full variable domain (rest looked up from reference TRBV7-9 and TRBJ2-1): DTGVSQNPRHKITKRGQNVTFRCDPISEHNRLYWYRQTLGQGPEFLTYFQNEAQLEKSRLLSDRFSAERPKGSFSTLEIQRTEQGDSAMYLCASERDNEQFFGPGTRLTVL.

The sample holds a few counts of this clonotype. The V and J genes are TRBV6-1 and TRBJ2-7; D possibly corresponds to TRBD1 (6 bases). Germline CDR1 MNHNS, CDR2 SASEGT. This CDR3 comprises 14 residues. Deletions cut 6 bases from V and 0 bases from J, with 12 bases between. CDR3 sequence reads: CASRHAQGSYEQYF. The CDR3 region has the DNA TGTGCCAGCAGGCACGCACAGGGCTCCTACGAGCAGTACTTC.

This clonotype was observed at least ten times. Germline is not matched at one junction end, which may reflect a read error. The chain combines TRBV7-3 with TRBJ2-1; the D is unclear. This CDR3 has 13 amino acids. CDR1 is SGHTA, CDR2 FQGTGA, per germline. The CDR3 DNA sequence: TGTGCCAGCAGCTTATCCTCCGACAATGAGCAGTTCTTC. Protein: CASSLSSDNEQFF.

This sequence joins TRBV7-2 and TRBJ2-1; D gene uncertain. V lost 1 base and J 9 bases, leaving 7 bases between the germline ends. The CDR3 runs to 12 residues. Germline CDR1 SGHTA, CDR2 FQGNSA. CDR3 sequence: CASSLDWGEQFF. CDR3 DNA sequence: TGTGCCAGCAGCTTAGACTGGGGTGAGCAGTTCTTC.

This chain connects TRBV3-1 to TRBJ2-1; 8 positions match TRBD1. In germline, CDR1 is LGHDT, CDR2 YNNKEL (reference sequence). The length of the CDR3 is 18 residues. J lost 8 bases, V lost 1 base, and 16 bases had no gene match. CDR3 residues: CASSQGRGQGLSRHEQFF. CDR3 bases: TGTGCCAGCAGCCAAGGCCGTGGACAGGGCCTGTCGCGTCATGAGCAGTTCTTC.

The gene calls are TRBV24-1 and TRBJ2-2; the D is unclear. The V end was cut by 1 base, the J end by 4 bases, with 15 bases between. This CDR3 has 17 amino acids. In germline, CDR1 is KGHDR, CDR2 SFDVKD. CDR3 in DNA: TGTGCCACCAGTGATTTCGGAACGGGCAGACCCACCGGGGAGCTGTTTTTT. Translated, it gives CATSDFGTGRPTGELFF.

This chain uses TRBV12-3 or TRBV12-4 with TRBJ1-3, with 11 bases fitting TRBD1. There are 12 residues in the CDR3. With 5 bases clipped from V and 15 bases from J, the junction kept 6 bases outside the gene matches. The chain's CDR3 is CASSKDRGPTYF. DNA for the CDR3: TGTGCCAGCAGTAAGGACAGGGGGCCAACATATTTT.